The 32 T cell receptor beta chains given below trace back to one sample, sequenced in a study of T cell responses to AZD1222 COVID-19 vaccine. The protocol was immunoSEQ multiplex PCR, while the TCRdb copy is restricted to in-frame clones and leaves out a portion. The sample lists fewer than 75,000 clones, 75% to 95% seen once, with roughly 6% in the top ten. The source material was peripheral blood, sampled 28 days after the second dose of the MenACWY control vaccine. Receptors originate from an adult who received the MenACWY meningococcal vaccine as a control.

The J gene is TRBJ2-1, the V gene TRBV5-6; perhaps TRBD2 as D (6 bases). Trimming took 4 bases from V and 10 from J, leaving 18 bases between them. The V gene's germline CDR1 is SGHDT and CDR2 YYEEEE. CDR3 length: 14 residues. The CDR3 sequence: CASSTTGVLSEQFF. Written as DNA, the CDR3 is TGTGCCAGCAGCACAACGGGGGTTCTCAGCGAGCAGTTCTTC.

V is TRBV15 and J is TRBJ2-3; 10 bases map to TRBD2. The germline gives CDR1 LNHNV, CDR2 YYDKDF (reference sequence). The CDR3 has 13 amino acids. J was trimmed by 6 bases and V by 7 bases; bases with no gene match: 4. CDR3 nucleotide sequence: TGTGCCACCACGATAGCGGGAGGTGATACGCAGTATTTT. Its translation: CATTIAGGDTQYF.

This rearrangement joins TRBV28 to TRBJ1-6, with D possibly TRBD1 on 6 matching bases. The V end was cut by 7 bases, the J end by 0 bases, with 10 bases between. CDR1 MDHEN and CDR2 SYDVKM come from the germline V gene. This CDR3 region has 15 residues. CDR3 coding DNA: TGTGCCAGCATAGGGGGGGGCTCCTATAATTCACCCCTCCACTTT. As protein: CASIGGGSYNSPLHF.

The V call is TRBV2, the J call TRBJ1-1, with D possibly being TRBD1 (6 bases). This CDR3 spans 11 amino acids. The ends were cut back, 8 bases at V and 6 bases at J, with 10 bases in the middle. Germline CDR1 is SNHLY and CDR2 is FYNNEI. CDR3 sequence reads: CASQKGAEAFF. In nucleotides, the CDR3 is TGTGCCAGCCAAAAGGGGGCTGAAGCTTTCTTT.

This chain uses TRBV11-2 with TRBJ1-1; D not resolved. V lost 3 bases and J lost 10, with 12 bases in between. This CDR3 is built from 12 residues. Germline V gene lookup returns CDR1 SGHAT and CDR2 FQNNGV. CDR3 residues: CASSFLMTAAFF. The CDR3 bases are TGTGCCAGCAGCTTTTTAATGACGGCAGCTTTCTTT. Variable domain in full (rest from reference TRBV11-2 and TRBJ1-1): EAGVAQSPRYKIIEKRQSVAFWCNPISGHATLYWYQQILGQGPKLLIQFQNNGVVDDSQLPKDRFSAERLKGVDSTLKIQPAKLEDSAVYLCASSFLMTAAFFGQGTRLTVV.

The chain recombines TRBV9 with TRBJ2-2; 9 nucleotides match TRBD2. The CDR3 length is 14 residues. After removal of 2 bases from V and 6 bases from J, the junction contained 2 bases not matched to a gene. Per the germline V gene, CDR1 is SGDLS and CDR2 is YYNGEE. CDR3 region: CASSVGGRAGELFF. The CDR3 nucleotides are TGTGCCAGCAGCGTTGGCGGGAGGGCCGGGGAGCTGTTTTTT.

This clone occurred a few times. This chain connects TRBV6-5 to TRBJ1-4, with D uncertain. The CDR3 extends over 16 amino acids. Germline assignment: CDR1 MNHEY and CDR2 SVGAGI. Trimming removed 0 bases from V and 0 bases from J, with 8 bases in between. The DNA for the CDR3 is TGTGCCAGCAGTTACTCAACAGATCCAACTAATGAAAAACTGTTTTTT. This gives the protein CASSYSTDPTNEKLFF.

This sequence joins TRBV7-9 and TRBJ1-2, with D perhaps matching TRBD1 (5 bases). The V gene's germline CDR1 is SEHNR and CDR2 FQNEAQ (reference sequence). The CDR3 is 11 amino acids. V was cut by 5 bases and J by 6 bases, with 7 bases left in between. This CDR3 is CASSPGDGYTF. The DNA of the CDR3 is TGTGCCAGCAGCCCGGGGGATGGCTACACCTTC.

The rearrangement links TRBV2 to TRBJ1-5; possibly TRBD1 for D (5 bases). Trimming stripped 6 bases from V and 7 bases from J, with 16 bases between. The germline V gene encodes CDR1 SNHLY and CDR2 FYNNEI. This CDR3 is 14 amino acids long. The CDR3 DNA is TGTGCCAGCAGGGGAGGGGTACGGGGACAGCCCCAGCATTTT. This gives the protein CASRGGVRGQPQHF.

The V gene is TRBV4-3, the J gene TRBJ2-3; 13 bases are a match to TRBD2. The CDR3 is 17 amino acids. The V segment lost 0 bases and the J segment 5 bases; nucleotides outside the gene matches: 5. CDR1 is LGHNA and CDR2 is YSLEER in the germline V gene. CDR3 nucleotide sequence: TGCGCCAGCAGCCAAGAACTAGCGGGAGGGCCGGGAGATACGCAGTATTTT. This encodes CASSQELAGGPGDTQYF.

CDR3 nucleotide sequence: TGTGCCAGCAGTCCCCGCAGTCGCGAGGGAGGAGACAATGAGCAGTTCTTC. Amino acid sequence: CASSPRSREGGDNEQFF. The J gene is TRBJ2-1, the V gene TRBV6-2 or TRBV6-3; D perhaps matches TRBD2 (6 bases). The germline V gene encodes CDR1 MNHEY and CDR2 SVGEGT. The CDR3 runs to 17 residues. V lost 5 bases and J 5 bases, leaving 22 bases between the germline ends.

This clone was seen only once. The J gene is TRBJ1-5, the V gene TRBV7-8, with 9 bases that match TRBD1. After removal of 0 bases from V and 4 bases from J, the junction contained 7 bases not matched to a gene. The CDR3 is 17 residues long. Looked up from germline, CDR1 is SGHVS and CDR2 is FQNEAQ. The CDR3, as DNA: TGTGCCAGCAGCTTAGCGAGCCTTGGGACAGGGAATCAGCCCCAGCATTTT. As protein: CASSLASLGTGNQPQHF. The variable domain in full, completed from reference TRBV7-8 and TRBJ1-5, reads GAGVSQSPRYKVAKRGQDVALRCDPISGHVSLFWYQQALGQGPEFLTYFQNEAQLDKSGLPSDRFFAERPEGSVSTLKIQRTQQEDSAVYLCASSLASLGTGNQPQHFGDGTRLSIL.

The chain uses TRBV10-1 and TRBJ1-1; the D gene is possibly TRBD1 (6 bases). The CDR3 is made up of 15 amino acids. With 0 bases removed from V and 1 base from J, the gap between germline ends came to 9 bases. Germline V gene sequence: CDR1 WNHNN, CDR2 SYGVQD (reference sequence). The CDR3 DNA is TGCGCCAGCAGTGAGTCTGAGACAGGGAACACTGAAGCTTTCTTT. Translating gives CASSESETGNTEAFF.

The chain employs TRBV6-5 and TRBJ1-2; 7 bases are shared with TRBD1. CDR3 length equals 13 residues. CDR1 MNHEY and CDR2 SVGAGI come from the germline V gene. The J segment lost 2 bases and the V segment lost 7 bases, leaving 4 bases of the junction unmatched. The CDR3 region has the DNA TGTGCCAGCACCCCGACAGGGAACTATGGCTACACCTTC. It translates to CASTPTGNYGYTF.

The rearrangement joins TRBV5-1 to TRBJ1-1, with a weak D call TRBD1 (5 bases). Germline V CDR1 and CDR2: SGHRS, YFSETQ. V dropped 4 bases and J dropped 4 bases, with 14 bases sitting between them. The CDR3 loop spans 14 amino acids. The chain's CDR3 is CASSEEGQLTEAFF. The CDR3 region has the DNA TGCGCCAGCAGCGAGGAAGGACAACTCACTGAAGCTTTCTTT.

This chain connects TRBV21-1 to TRBJ2-5; the DNA was not used to check the table's D call, TRBD1. TRBV21-1 is given as a pseudogene. This CDR3 spans 16 amino acids. The DNA of the CDR3 is TGTGCCAGCAGCAAAAGGTCCCCAGGGGGCGTGAAGACCCAGTACTTC. This sequence encodes CASSKRSPGGVKTQYF.

V is TRBV19 and J is TRBJ2-1; 8 bases align to TRBD2. V dropped 6 bases and J dropped 5; count of bases not matched to a gene: 15. The CDR3 has 17 residues. In germline, CDR1 is LNHDA, CDR2 SQIVND (reference sequence). CDR3 DNA sequence: TGTGCCAGTAGCCCATATCGGGAGGGCAAAAGGAACAATGAGCAGTTCTTC. It codes for CASSPYREGKRNNEQFF. Looking up the rest from reference TRBV19 and TRBJ2-1 gives the full variable domain: DGGITQSPKYLFRKEGQNVTLSCEQNLNHDAMYWYRQDPGQGLRLIYYSQIVNDFQKGDIAEGYSVSREKKESFPLTVTSAQKNPTAFYLCASSPYREGKRNNEQFFGPGTRLTVL.

The chain combines TRBV6-5 with TRBJ1-4; D unclear. There are 15 residues in the CDR3. Germline loops: CDR1 MNHEY, CDR2 SVGAGI. Trimming pared 4 bases from V and 8 bases from J, leaving 17 bases between. CDR3 DNA: TGTGCCAGCAGTTCCCAACCCCCCACCGAAGAAAAACTGTTTTTT. This gives the protein CASSSQPPTEEKLFF.

V usage is TRBV7-9 and J usage is TRBJ2-7; the match to TRBD2 covers 7 bases. Unmatched junction bases numbered 3, after V lost 2 bases and J lost 2 bases. In germline, CDR1 is SEHNR, CDR2 FQNEAQ (reference sequence). The CDR3 has 14 residues. The CDR3 bases are TGTGCCAGCAGCTTAAGCCGGGGGGCCTACGAGCAGTACTTC. It codes for CASSLSRGAYEQYF.

This chain links TRBV21-1 with TRBJ2-6; the table's D call, TRBD1, was not checked against the DNA. TRBV21-1 is a known pseudogene. There are 18 residues in the CDR3. This CDR3 reads CASSYLGQFNSGANVLTF. The DNA for the CDR3 is TGTGCCAGCAGCTATTTGGGACAGTTCAACTCTGGGGCCAACGTCCTGACTTTC.

The chain combines TRBV12-5 with TRBJ2-7; TRBD2 matches 8 bases. The CDR3 covers 16 residues. Unmatched junction bases numbered 13, after V lost 6 bases and J lost 3 bases. Germline loops: CDR1 LGHNT, CDR2 FRNRAP. For the CDR3, the DNA is TGTGCTAGTGGACCACCCACTAGCGGTCTTTACTACGAGCAGTACTTC. Protein sequence: CASGPPTSGLYYEQYF.

The chain employs TRBV25-1 and TRBJ1-6, with 8 bases aligning to TRBD1. CDR1 and CDR2 (germline): MGHDK, SYGVNS. The CDR3 is 15 amino acids. The junction had 11 bases not matched to a gene; V was cut back by 6 bases and J by 10 bases. This chain's CDR3 is CASRGIGQGNSPLHF. The CDR3 DNA reads as TGTGCCAGCAGGGGCATAGGACAGGGAAACTCACCCCTCCACTTT.

This chain uses TRBV5-4 with TRBJ1-1; D remains ambiguous. V lost 0 bases to trimming and J lost 0 bases, with 9 bases between them. The germline CDR1 and CDR2 sequences are SGHNT and YYREEE (reference sequence). The CDR3 is made up of 15 amino acids. CDR3 coding DNA: TGTGCCAGCAGCTTGGAGGGTACCATGAACACTGAAGCTTTCTTT. It is translated as CASSLEGTMNTEAFF.

The chain carries TRBV9 and TRBJ1-1; 7 nucleotides align to TRBD1. The CDR3 totals 16 residues. From germline, CDR1 is SGDLS and CDR2 YYNGEE. Trimming at V came to 0 bases and at J to 2 bases, leaving 7 bases not matched to a gene. The CDR3 bases are TGTGCCAGCAGCGTAGATTCAGGGGGGATCAACACTGAAGCTTTCTTT. It encodes CASSVDSGGINTEAFF.

The chain uses TRBV7-9 and TRBJ2-2, with D maybe TRBD1 (6 bases). CDR3 size: 15 residues. V was clipped by 5 bases and J by 0 bases, with 10 bases between them. From germline, CDR1 is SEHNR and CDR2 FQNEAQ (reference sequence). CDR3 sequence (DNA): TGTGCCAGCAGCATCGGGACACCGAACACCGGGGAGCTGTTTTTT. Residues: CASSIGTPNTGELFF. Full variable domain (rest looked up from reference TRBV7-9 and TRBJ2-2): DTGVSQNPRHKITKRGQNVTFRCDPISEHNRLYWYRQTLGQGPEFLTYFQNEAQLEKSRLLSDRFSAERPKGSFSTLEIQRTEQGDSAMYLCASSIGTPNTGELFFGEGSRLTVL.

The rearrangement uses TRBV10-2 and TRBJ1-1; D possibly corresponds to TRBD1 (5 bases). Trimming removed 4 bases at V and 10 bases at J, with 16 bases between. The CDR3 sequence is 13 residues long. The V gene's germline CDR1 is WSHSY and CDR2 SAAADI. In DNA form, the CDR3 reads TGCGCCAGCAGTGTTGGGGCCCTGCTTGGAGCTTTCTTT. Translating gives CASSVGALLGAFF.

The rearrangement links TRBV5-1 to TRBJ2-1; the D gene is possibly TRBD1 (5 bases). Trimming took 2 bases from V and 6 from J, leaving 9 bases between them. The CDR3 sequence is 13 residues long. In germline, CDR1 is SGHRS, CDR2 YFSETQ. CDR3 loop: CASSFDSSNEQFF. The CDR3 DNA reads as TGCGCCAGCAGCTTCGACAGTTCCAATGAGCAGTTCTTC.

V is TRBV27 and J is TRBJ2-3; TRBD2 aligns across 7 bases. Germline CDR1 is MNHEY and CDR2 is SMNVEV (reference sequence). The CDR3 has 14 amino acids. Trimming took 8 bases from V and 6 from J; bases not matched to a gene: 11. Written as DNA, the CDR3 is TGTGCCAGCGCCAATGCGGGGGTCAGCGATACGCAGTATTTT. Its translation is CASANAGVSDTQYF.

This chain connects TRBV19 to TRBJ2-1; TRBD2 aligns across 12 bases. V lost 4 bases and J lost 7; bases outside the gene matches: 5. Germline CDR1 and CDR2: LNHDA and SQIVND (reference sequence). The CDR3 consists of 15 residues. The CDR3 region has the DNA TGTGCCAGTAGTACCTCTAGCGGGGGGGATAATGAGCAGTTCTTC. This encodes CASSTSSGGDNEQFF.

The rearrangement links TRBV18 to TRBJ2-5, with a tentative D call TRBD1 (5 bases). CDR1 KGHSH and CDR2 LQKENI come from the germline V gene. The V gene lost 2 bases and the J gene lost 5 bases, with 9 bases spanning the gap. The CDR3 consists of 13 residues. The CDR3 reads CASSPGAEETQYF. The CDR3 nucleotides read TGTGCCAGCTCACCAGGGGCTGAGGAGACCCAGTACTTC.

This clone was detected once. The chain recombines TRBV5-1 with TRBJ1-4; D unresolved. Germline V lookup: CDR1 SGHRS, CDR2 YFSETQ. Between the trimmed V and J ends, which lost 0 bases and 6 bases, there was a span of 9 bases. The CDR3 loop spans 14 amino acids. This CDR3 is CASSLDEGYEKLFF. CDR3 in DNA: TGCGCCAGCAGCTTGGACGAGGGATATGAAAAACTGTTTTTT. Supplemented by reference TRBV5-1 and TRBJ1-4, the full variable domain reads KAGVTQTPRYLIKTRGQQVTLSCSPISGHRSVSWYQQTPGQGLQFLFEYFSETQRNKGNFPGRFSGRQFSNSRSEMNVSTLELGDSALYLCASSLDEGYEKLFFGSGTQLSVL.

The chain has TRBV5-4 and TRBJ2-1; 7 bases map to TRBD2. This CDR3 has 13 residues. V lost 5 bases, J lost 13 bases, and 12 bases stayed unmatched. Germline lookup yields CDR1 SGHNT and CDR2 YYREEE (reference sequence). The CDR3 spells CASRPLGGREQFF. The CDR3 DNA reads as TGTGCCAGCAGGCCCCTTGGGGGGAGGGAACAGTTCTTC.